This T cell receptor (beta chain) emerged from a study of metastatic and nonmetastatic thyroid tumors. The table lists this clone with many counts. The antigen is unknown. No treatment had been given to any patient before thyroid surgery. TCRdb reprocessed the PCR reads via MiXCR. The table shows roughly 59,000 clones, with around 15% occurring only once. Study observations and caveats: A significant increase in TCR beta diversity was reportedly seen in malignant thyroid tumors relative to benign nodules, in blood and tumor.

The CDR3 length is 13 residues. V lost 2 bases to trimming and J lost 1 base, with 5 bases between them. Looked up from germline, CDR1 is LGHDT and CDR2 is YNNKEL (reference sequence). Source material: blood. This TCR came from a male donor with papillary thyroid cancer or a benign thyroid nodule (not recorded which). Some clones in this sample may be carry-over from other donors' samples. This rearrangement joins TRBV3-1 to TRBJ1-2; D unresolved. The CDR3 DNA follows: TGTGCCAGCAGCCAAAGGGTTAACTATGGCTACACCTTC. Protein product: CASSQRVNYGYTF.